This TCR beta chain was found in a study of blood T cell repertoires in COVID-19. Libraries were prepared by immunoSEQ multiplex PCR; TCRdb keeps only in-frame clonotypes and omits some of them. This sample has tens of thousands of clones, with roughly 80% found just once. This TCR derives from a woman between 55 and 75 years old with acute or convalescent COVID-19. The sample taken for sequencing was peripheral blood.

CDR3 residues: CASSQGDQFYTF. The CDR3 nucleotides are TGCGCCAGCAGCCAAGGTGATCAGTTCTACACCTTC. The chain joins TRBV4-1 to TRBJ1-2; D gene uncertain. This CDR3 spans 12 amino acids. CDR1 MGHRA and CDR2 YSYEKL come from the germline V gene. Trimming left V 1 base short and J 10 bases short, with 10 bases between.